This T cell receptor beta chain is from a study of cytomegalovirus exposure and HLA in healthy donors. General study results and limits: Specificity for CMV antigens was confirmed in vitro for three of the CMV-associated chains.

Trimming at V came to 4 bases and at J to 3 bases, leaving 4 bases not matched to a gene. CDR3 length: 14 amino acids. In germline, CDR1 is SGHDT, CDR2 YYEEEE. Sequencing used immunoSEQ multiplex PCR; TCRdb keeps in-frame clones, though not all of them. The table records around 95,000 clones, 85% of them present only once. Only a few counts were recorded for this clone. No antigen is known for it. While the first cohort had 700 or so subjects, the donors belonged to the separate validation cohort of over a hundred subjects. V is TRBV5-6 and J is TRBJ2-7; TRBD1 aligns across 10 bases. The sample was PBMCs. This sequence was found in a man younger than 35 in good health and CMV-seropositive. The DNA for the CDR3 is TGTGCCAGCAGCCTCGGGACAGGGGTCTACGAGCAGTACGTC. This sequence encodes CASSLGTGVYEQYV.